These T cell receptor beta chains were read from a single sample in a study of identical twins. TCRdb reprocessed the 5' RACE reads via MiXCR and lists one record per CDR3 protein. This table has a few hundred thousand distinct CDR3 sequences, about 13% appearing once. These same data were also listed under a study on yellow fever vaccine responses in identical twins.

The sample was CD4+ T cells sorted from blood. Receptors originate from a woman in her late teens or twenties in good health. Each CDR3 is given with its conserved first and last residue. Fields, in order: clone size, D gene, J gene, V gene, CDR3 DNA, CDR3 protein. D genes are given only for firm matches. Clone size, where shown, is once, few, many, or a class for clones that have expanded.

>many|-|TRBJ2-7|TRBV29-1
TGCAGCGTCACCAGAGACTCCTACGAGCAGTACTTC
CSVTRDSYEQYF
>many|-|TRBJ2-7|TRBV6-2/TRBV6-3
TGTGCCAGCAGTTACCCGGCAGGGTGGGAGCAGTACTTC
CASSYPAGWEQYF
>-|-|TRBJ2-2|TRBV7-3
TGTGCCAGCAGCTTAACGCGGCAGGGGGGTACCGGGGAGCTGTTTTTT
CASSLTRQGGTGELFF
>-|TRBD2|TRBJ2-3|TRBV11-2
TGTGCCAGCAGCCCCCGGACTAGCGTCCTCCCAGATACGCAGTATTTT
CASSPRTSVLPDTQYF
>few|-|TRBJ1-1|TRBV21-1
TGTGCCAGCAGCCTGCGCGCCGAGGACAGGGGGCTAGGCACTGAAGCTTTCTTT
CASSLRAEDRGLGTEAFF
>few|-|TRBJ2-3|TRBV4-1
TGCGCCAGCAGCCAAGTGGGGTTGAATACGCAGTATTTT
CASSQVGLNTQYF
>-|-|TRBJ2-3|TRBV18
TGTGCCAGCTCACCACTCGGCGCAGGGGGCACAGATACGCAGTATTTT
CASSPLGAGGTDTQYF
>few|-|TRBJ1-5|TRBV20-1
TGCAGTGCTAGAGATTCAGGGAAACGGGGCAATCAGCCCCAGCATTTT
CSARDSGKRGNQPQHF
>few|TRBD2|TRBJ2-1|TRBV7-2
TGTGCCAGCAGCTTAACCGGGACTAGCGGGAGGAATGAGCAGTTCTTC
CASSLTGTSGRNEQFF
>many|-|TRBJ2-1|TRBV12-3/TRBV12-4
TGTGCCAGCAGTGCAAGGGGGCAGTTCTTC
CASSARGQFF
>many|-|TRBJ1-1|TRBV6-1
TGTGCCAGCACCCTACGCGGACAGACGAAGCTGAACACTGAAGCTTTCTTT
CASTLRGQTKLNTEAFF
>-|TRBD1|TRBJ1-4|TRBV5-1
TGCGCCAGCAGATCCGGGACAGGGGGCGTTAATGAAAAACTGTTTTTT
CASRSGTGGVNEKLFF
>many|-|TRBJ2-7|TRBV12-3/TRBV12-4
TGTGCCAGCAGTGAGTCCCACACAGGACGGCAGTACTTC
CASSESHTGRQYF
>-|TRBD2|TRBJ2-3|TRBV24-1
TGTGCCACCAGTGATGGACTAGCTGGGGGATCCGAGTATTTT
CATSDGLAGGSEYF
>few|TRBD2|TRBJ2-7|TRBV9
TGTGCCAGCAGCGTGGGACTAGCCACAGGTGAGCAGTACTTC
CASSVGLATGEQYF
>-|-|TRBJ2-7|TRBV30
TGTGCCTGGAGTAGAGGAACTATCTACGAGCAGTACTTC
CAWSRGTIYEQYF
>-|-|TRBJ2-1|TRBV20-1
TGCAGTGCTAGGCCGGGACATCCCTACAATGAGCAGTTCTTC
CSARPGHPYNEQFF
>-|TRBD1|TRBJ1-5|TRBV27
TGTGCCAGCAGTTTTACGGGAGGCAACAGGGGGCGGAAGCCCCAGCATTTT
CASSFTGGNRGRKPQHF
>-|-|TRBJ2-2|TRBV3-1
TGTGCCAGCAGCCAAGGAACGTCTACAGTTGAGGAGCTGTTTTTT
CASSQGTSTVEELFF
>few|-|TRBJ2-5|TRBV7-9
TGTGCCAGCAGCATTTACCTGGACAGACTACAAGAGACCCAGTACTTC
CASSIYLDRLQETQYF
>few|-|TRBJ2-6|TRBV29-1
TGCAGCGTACCTCGGGCCCCGTACTCTGGGGCCAACGTCCTGACTTTC
CSVPRAPYSGANVLTF
>-|-|TRBJ2-1|TRBV24-1
TGTGCCACCAGTGATCTCAACCAAATAGAGAATGAGCAGTTCTTC
CATSDLNQIENEQFF
>few|TRBD1|TRBJ1-5|TRBV19
TGTGCCAGTAATTCAGGGGGTAATCAGCCCCAGCATTTT
CASNSGGNQPQHF
>-|-|TRBJ2-1|TRBV20-1
TGCAGTGCTAGGGACTCGACCTACAATGAGCAGTTCTTC
CSARDSTYNEQFF
>few|-|TRBJ1-5|TRBV10-3
TGTGCCATCAGCCCAGGACAGTATAGCAATCAGCCCCAGCATTTT
CAISPGQYSNQPQHF
>few|-|TRBJ1-2|TRBV29-1
TGCAGCGTTGAAAGTCTCTATGGCTACACCTTC
CSVESLYGYTF
>few|-|TRBJ2-5|TRBV11-2
TGTGCCAGCAGCTATCGGAATCGGGTCAACCCGGGACTCGACGGAGAGACCCAGTACTTC
CASSYRNRVNPGLDGETQYF
>-|TRBD2|TRBJ2-4|TRBV3-1
TGTGCCAGCTGTTTACTCCTAACCACCGGGACTACCAAAAACATTCAGTACTTC
CASCLLLTTGTTKNIQYF
>few|TRBD2|TRBJ2-5|TRBV10-3
TGTGCCAGCCGAGCGGGGGTCCTTCAAGAGACCCAGTACTTC
CASRAGVLQETQYF
>-|-|TRBJ2-1|TRBV29-1
TGCAGCGTGCCAGTTCAGGGGGGCTACAATGAGCAGTTCTTC
CSVPVQGGYNEQFF
>few|-|TRBJ2-7|TRBV5-5
TGTGCCAGCAGCTTAGCACTACGGGGCGCAAACTACGAGCAGTACTTC
CASSLALRGANYEQYF
>-|-|TRBJ1-2|TRBV3-1
TGTGCCAGCACGTCGTACGGCTATGGCTACACCTTC
CASTSYGYGYTF
>few|TRBD2|TRBJ2-1|TRBV24-1
TGTGCCACCAGTGATGGACTAGCCCCCTACAATGAGCAGTTCTTC
CATSDGLAPYNEQFF
>-|-|TRBJ1-1|TRBV6-2/TRBV6-3
TGTGCCAGCAGTTACTCAAGAGGGAAAGCTTTCTTT
CASSYSRGKAFF
>few|-|TRBJ2-7|TRBV11-1
TGTGCCAGCAGCTTAGCGGGCTCGAGCTCCTACGAGCAGTACTTC
CASSLAGSSSYEQYF